This paragraph reports one TCR beta chain. Germline lookup yields CDR1 KGHDR and CDR2 SFDVKD. This CDR3 contains 12 residues. The V gene lost 4 bases and the J gene lost 9 bases, with 12 bases spanning the gap. The protocol was immunoSEQ multiplex PCR, while the TCRdb copy is restricted to in-frame clones and leaves out a portion. Counted here are 150,000 to 200,000 clones, about 89% occurring once; the ten biggest clones make up roughly 2%. These data are taken from a study of blood T cell repertoires in COVID-19. Study at large: Donors in the United States, Italy and Spain gave samples during acute or convalescent COVID-19.

The chain is built from TRBV24-1 and TRBJ2-7; tentative D call: TRBD2 (5 bases). The sample consisted of peripheral blood. The sequence derives from a man aged 18 to 29 who had recovered from COVID-19. CDR3 sequence reads: CATSDPHGGQYF. Here the CDR3 DNA reads TGTGCCACCAGTGACCCCCACGGAGGGCAGTACTTC.